The subject of this entry is one TCR beta chain. Participants were placed into cohorts based on the clinical history they reported. The CDR3 loop spans 16 amino acids. V lost 2 bases and J lost 0, with 13 bases in between. The germline gives CDR1 SGHDN, CDR2 FVKESK. Original methodology: Estimates of nucleated cell counts were drawn from the amplification of reference gene primers. The data were produced by immunoSEQ multiplex PCR, yet TCRdb's version contains in-frame clones alone and is incomplete. V, J and clone size are those of that table, while D and trimming were read from the DNA. The table has roughly 340,000 clones, 75% to 90% seen once. This specimen belongs to a study of blood T cell repertoires in COVID-19. Study information: Sources were T cells, B-cell-depleted T cells, or PBMCs; the material itself was cDNA or gDNA.

J is TRBJ1-1 and V is TRBV14; D unclear. The TCR sequence derives from a man aged 18-30 years who had recovered from COVID-19. Sequencing input: PBMCs or T cells enriched from blood (not recorded which). The CDR3 region is CASSQLGYGMNTEAFF. DNA of the CDR3: TGTGCCAGCAGCCAACTAGGGTACGGGATGAACACTGAAGCTTTCTTT.